This is a list of T cell receptor beta chains from one sample in a study of neurological immune-mediated disorders. Using its own MiXCR run on the 5' RACE reads, TCRdb lists one record per CDR3 protein. This sample carries 84,000 or so distinct CDR3 sequences, approximately 10% of them seen once, and the ten largest clones take roughly 2%. Sequenced sample: PBMCs. These receptor sequences come from a man in his forties in good health. CDR3s include the opening cysteine and the closing phenylalanine or tryptophan. The order of the fields is CDR3 length, J gene, V gene, CDR3 protein.

CDR3 length: 17; J gene: TRBJ2-5; V gene: TRBV24-1; CDR3 protein: CATSDSETSGSQETQYF
CDR3 length: 14; J gene: TRBJ2-7; V gene: TRBV29-1; CDR3 protein: CSVRRDRQTYEQYF
CDR3 length: 15; J gene: TRBJ2-7; V gene: TRBV10-3; CDR3 protein: CAISSQSGGASEQYF
CDR3 length: 14; J gene: TRBJ2-5; V gene: TRBV20-1; CDR3 protein: CSARGGTAQETQYF
CDR3 length: 13; J gene: TRBJ2-1; V gene: TRBV6-6; CDR3 protein: CASSYSGRNEQFF
CDR3 length: 14; J gene: TRBJ1-1; V gene: TRBV7-9; CDR3 protein: CASSSVSVGTEAFF
CDR3 length: 14; J gene: TRBJ2-5; V gene: TRBV24-1; CDR3 protein: CATSDPKSQETQYF
CDR3 length: 17; J gene: TRBJ2-5; V gene: TRBV4-2; CDR3 protein: CASSQGTSGGDQETQYF
CDR3 length: 13; J gene: TRBJ2-5; V gene: TRBV29-1; CDR3 protein: CSVSGIGVETQYF
CDR3 length: 15; J gene: TRBJ1-1; V gene: TRBV7-3; CDR3 protein: CASSLTGGKVSEAFF
CDR3 length: 14; J gene: TRBJ1-1; V gene: TRBV5-1; CDR3 protein: CASSKAGTDSEAFF
CDR3 length: 16; J gene: TRBJ2-7; V gene: TRBV7-9; CDR3 protein: CASSASQGPSSYEQYF
CDR3 length: 14; J gene: TRBJ2-3; V gene: TRBV6-5; CDR3 protein: CASKMGLEADTQYF
CDR3 length: 16; J gene: TRBJ2-5; V gene: TRBV12-3/TRBV12-4; CDR3 protein: CASNAIGGGPVGTQYF
CDR3 length: 16; J gene: TRBJ2-1; V gene: TRBV4-1; CDR3 protein: CASSQSAGVAYNEQFF
CDR3 length: 16; J gene: TRBJ2-5; V gene: TRBV2; CDR3 protein: CASSGTWTEHQETQYF
CDR3 length: 17; J gene: TRBJ2-3; V gene: TRBV5-1; CDR3 protein: CASTGTSGGISTDTQYF
CDR3 length: 14; J gene: TRBJ2-1; V gene: TRBV10-3; CDR3 protein: CATGTGTDHNEQFF
CDR3 length: 14; J gene: TRBJ2-1; V gene: TRBV27; CDR3 protein: CASQGQGGINEQFF
CDR3 length: 17; J gene: TRBJ1-3; V gene: TRBV28; CDR3 protein: CASSSIITGAVGDTIYF
CDR3 length: 15; J gene: TRBJ2-3; V gene: TRBV5-1; CDR3 protein: CASSLPVGDRDTQYF
CDR3 length: 13; J gene: TRBJ1-2; V gene: TRBV19; CDR3 protein: CASSDRGLSGYTF
CDR3 length: 15; J gene: TRBJ2-5; V gene: TRBV9; CDR3 protein: CASSVGTGTGETQYF
CDR3 length: 12; J gene: TRBJ1-1; V gene: TRBV3-1; CDR3 protein: CASSLGGGGAFF
CDR3 length: 13; J gene: TRBJ1-4; V gene: TRBV7-9; CDR3 protein: CALRDDGNEKLFF
CDR3 length: 18; J gene: TRBJ1-3; V gene: TRBV6-6; CDR3 protein: CASSYPLNPTETRNTIYF
CDR3 length: 13; J gene: TRBJ2-7; V gene: TRBV28; CDR3 protein: CASGGSKRHEQYF
CDR3 length: 16; J gene: TRBJ2-3; V gene: TRBV6-5; CDR3 protein: CASSYSPSSGTDTQYF
CDR3 length: 16; J gene: TRBJ2-1; V gene: TRBV7-2; CDR3 protein: CASSSRTLPHYNEQFF
CDR3 length: 14; J gene: TRBJ1-1; V gene: TRBV5-5; CDR3 protein: CASSLWGRNTEAFF
CDR3 length: 15; J gene: TRBJ1-5; V gene: TRBV21-1; CDR3 protein: CASSQLRGPGQPQHF
CDR3 length: 19; J gene: TRBJ2-2; V gene: TRBV3-1; CDR3 protein: CASSQEGTSGRRNTGELFF
CDR3 length: 14; J gene: TRBJ1-5; V gene: TRBV7-9; CDR3 protein: CASSSTGGEEPQHF
CDR3 length: 14; J gene: TRBJ2-3; V gene: TRBV4-1; CDR3 protein: CASSQERSGGTQYF
CDR3 length: 12; J gene: TRBJ2-1; V gene: TRBV10-3; CDR3 protein: CAIQGDGNEQFF
CDR3 length: 15; J gene: TRBJ1-3; V gene: TRBV7-2; CDR3 protein: CASRIDPGRGNTIYF
CDR3 length: 17; J gene: TRBJ2-2; V gene: TRBV5-5; CDR3 protein: CASSSLAGGQHTGELFF
CDR3 length: 10; J gene: TRBJ1-1; V gene: TRBV29-1; CDR3 protein: CSVEGGRAFF
CDR3 length: 11; J gene: TRBJ2-3; V gene: TRBV6-1; CDR3 protein: CASREMDTQYF
CDR3 length: 14; J gene: TRBJ1-6; V gene: TRBV12-5; CDR3 protein: CASGPGRVDSPLHF
CDR3 length: 14; J gene: TRBJ2-7; V gene: TRBV20-1; CDR3 protein: CSASDKTGLYEQYF
CDR3 length: 15; J gene: TRBJ2-3; V gene: TRBV7-2; CDR3 protein: CASSFLAGSTDTQYF